This TCR beta chain came from a study of T cell responses to AZD1222 COVID-19 vaccine. General study results and limits: Donors in the cohort were predominantly white British and more often female, and clonal diversity was possibly underestimated. Targets within unmutated variant regions were reportedly found for nearly half of spike-specific TCRs.

The CDR3 has 11 residues. Germline-derived CDR1 and CDR2 are MDHEN and SYDVKM. V lost 6 bases, J lost 4 bases, and 7 bases lay in between. For this clone: Its antigen is not known.

Profiling relied on immunoSEQ multiplex PCR, and the TCRdb table lists in-frame clones only, not all of them. The data show over 95,000 clones, about 89% seen once. The starting material was peripheral blood, obtained on day 0 of AZD1222 vaccination. The chain links TRBV28 to TRBJ2-7; D not resolved. This receptor was taken from an adult in good health. In DNA form, the CDR3 reads TGTGCCAGCAGGGAGCGTTACGAGCAGTACTTC. It encodes CASRERYEQYF. The variable domain in full, completed from reference TRBV28 and TRBJ2-7, reads DVKVTQSSRYLVKRTGEKVFLECVQDMDHENMFWYRQDPGLGLRLIYFSYDVKMKEKGDIPEGYSVSREKKERFSLILESASTNQTSMYLCASRERYEQYFGPGTRLTVT.